This T cell receptor (beta chain) stems from a study of PD-1 blockade in classical Hodgkin lymphoma. Study-level points and caveats: Exclusion covered patients beginning nivolumab under 1 year post-ASCT.

Note on this clone: As yet, its antigen is unknown.

CDR3 length: 14 amino acids. CDR1 MGHRA and CDR2 YSYEKL come from the germline V gene. Losses at the gene ends were 3 bases for V and 6 bases for J; bases not matched to a gene: 8. TCRdb's copy holds only in-frame clones and misses some; the assay was immunoSEQ multiplex PCR. The sample consists of tens of thousands of clones, around 91% of them appearing once. Relapses following autologous stem cell transplantation were seen in all patients, with brentuximab vedotin exposure varying. This clonotype originated in a human donor with classical Hodgkin lymphoma. The sample was peripheral blood mononuclear cells (PBMCs), taken at baseline. This rearrangement joins TRBV4-1 to TRBJ2-7; 7 nucleotides align to TRBD1. The CDR3 reads CASSHNTGVGEQYF. The CDR3 bases are TGCGCCAGCAGCCACAATACAGGGGTCGGCGAGCAGTACTTC.